Below are 11 T cell receptor beta chains sequenced from a single sample in a study of identical twins. TCRdb reanalysed the 5' RACE reads using MiXCR and keeps one entry per CDR3 protein. Altogether approximately 490,000 distinct CDR3 sequences are present, about a fifth being singletons, with the ten largest covering 0.48%. The same sample was also used in a study of yellow fever vaccine responses in identical twins.

Sequencing was carried out using CD4+ T cells sorted from blood. These receptors all stem from a woman in her late teens or twenties in good health.

This clonotype was seen more than once but under ten times. The gene calls are TRBV18 and TRBJ2-3, with D perhaps matching TRBD1 (5 bases). From germline, CDR1 is KGHSH and CDR2 LQKENI. Trimming took 1 base from V and 0 from J, leaving 8 bases between them. The CDR3 runs to 15 residues. The CDR3 loop is CASSPLQGSTDTQYF. DNA of the CDR3: TGTGCCAGCTCACCACTCCAGGGTAGCACAGATACGCAGTATTTT.

The V and J genes are TRBV28 and TRBJ2-7; a weak D match, TRBD1 (5 bases). CDR3 size: 13 residues. The ends were cut back, 3 bases at V and 5 bases at J, with 11 bases in the middle. CDR1 is MDHEN, CDR2 SYDVKM, per germline. The CDR3, as DNA: TGTGCCAGCAGTTTTAAGGGGCTCGACGAGCAGTACTTC. This gives the protein CASSFKGLDEQYF.

This clonotype occurred many times. This sequence joins TRBV5-1 and TRBJ2-3; 10 bases are a match to TRBD2. The trim removed 4 bases at V and 2 bases at J, leaving 7 bases unmatched. CDR1 SGHRS and CDR2 YFSETQ come from the germline V gene. This CDR3 has 16 amino acids. CDR3 nucleotide sequence: TGCGCCAGCAGCGTGGGACTAGCGATAAACACAGATACGCAGTATTTT. Translation: CASSVGLAINTDTQYF.

This clonotype was recorded a few times. The chain uses TRBV3-1 and TRBJ2-5; the D call may be TRBD1 or TRBD2 (5 bases each). V lost 0 bases and J lost 1, with 12 bases in between. This CDR3 is 16 amino acids long. Looked up from germline, CDR1 is LGHDT and CDR2 is YNNKEL (reference sequence). CDR3 protein: CASSQDLPGTQETQYF. The CDR3 DNA reads as TGTGCCAGCAGCCAAGATCTACCGGGGACCCAAGAGACCCAGTACTTC.

This clonotype has a handful of counts. The rearrangement joins TRBV10-3 to TRBJ2-3, with D maybe TRBD2 (6 bases). V was pared by 2 bases and J by 2 bases, with 14 bases between. The CDR3 runs 16 residues. The germline V gene encodes CDR1 ENHRY and CDR2 SYGVKD. Here the CDR3 reads CAISEAGRTSTDTQYF. CDR3 sequence (DNA): TGTGCCATCAGTGAGGCGGGGCGAACCTCCACAGATACGCAGTATTTT.

V usage is TRBV20-1 and J usage is TRBJ2-5, with 11 bases identical to TRBD1. V lost 5 bases and J lost 7; bases outside the gene matches: 12. The CDR3 is 15 residues long. CDR1 is DFQATT, CDR2 SNEGSKA, per germline (reference sequence). CDR3 in DNA: TGCAGTGCTCCGGACAGGGGGCGCTTGGATCGGACCCAGTACTTC. As protein: CSAPDRGRLDRTQYF.

Only a few counts were recorded for this clonotype. The rearrangement uses TRBV5-5 and TRBJ1-1; TRBD1 agrees at 8 bases. V shed 4 bases and J 5 bases; nucleotides not matched to a gene: 10. This CDR3 spans 15 amino acids. From germline, CDR1 is SGHKS and CDR2 YYEKEE (reference sequence). The CDR3: CASSPEWDRNTEAFF. CDR3 sequence (DNA): TGTGCCAGCAGCCCCGAGTGGGACAGGAATACTGAAGCTTTCTTT.

This clonotype appeared many times. The chain links TRBV6-2 or TRBV6-3 to TRBJ2-4, with TRBD2 identical over 9 bases. V dropped 6 bases and J dropped 0; count of bases not matched to a gene: 6. The V gene's germline CDR1 is MNHEY and CDR2 SVGEGT. The CDR3 runs 16 residues. The CDR3 reads CASSYSGGRAKNIQYF. The DNA for the CDR3 is TGTGCCAGCAGCTATAGCGGGGGTAGAGCCAAAAACATTCAGTACTTC.

This clonotype has only a few counts. This sequence joins TRBV7-9 and TRBJ2-1, with 9 bases matching TRBD1. The CDR3 length is 17 residues. Germline-derived CDR1 and CDR2 are SEHNR and FQNEAQ (reference sequence). V dropped 1 base and J dropped 0; count of bases not matched to a gene: 4. The DNA for the CDR3 is TGTGCCAGCAGCTTAGGGGGACAGGGAATCTCCTACAATGAGCAGTTCTTC. The encoded protein is CASSLGGQGISYNEQFF.

This chain links TRBV12-3 or TRBV12-4 with TRBJ2-1; unclear D gene. This CDR3 has 14 residues. V lost 6 bases, J lost 6 bases, and 15 bases lay in between. The CDR3 here is CASSPGRWTNEQFF. For the CDR3, the DNA is TGTGCCAGCAGCCCCGGAAGGTGGACCAATGAGCAGTTCTTC.

The gene calls are TRBV18 and TRBJ1-2; possible D gene TRBD1, 6 bases. V was trimmed by 2 bases and J by 3 bases, leaving 19 bases between them. Per germline, CDR1 KGHSH and CDR2 LQKENI. This CDR3 comprises 17 residues. The CDR3 region has the DNA TGTGCCAGCTCACCAGGTCATGAGGGGGTGTTCGACTATGGCTACACCTTC. This translates into CASSPGHEGVFDYGYTF.